A single sample gave rise to the 10 T cell receptor beta chains below, sequenced in a study of cytomegalovirus exposure and HLA in healthy donors. Researchers ran the PCR with 60 Vbeta and 13 Jbeta primers. Sequenced by immunoSEQ multiplex PCR; TCRdb stores in-frame clones only, minus some. The data contain about 120,000 clones, 75% to 80% of them singletons. Material: PBMCs. All receptors derive from a woman in her thirties in good health and CMV-seropositive.

The V call is TRBV5-5, the J call TRBJ1-1; D gene unclear. V was clipped by 0 bases and J by 4 bases, with 13 bases between them. The CDR3 has 15 amino acids. Looked up from germline, CDR1 is SGHKS and CDR2 is YYEKEE (reference sequence). In DNA, the CDR3 is TGTGCCAGCAGCTTGGGAACCCAAAGGAGCACTGAAGCTTTCTTT. Translation: CASSLGTQRSTEAFF.

This sequence joins TRBV18 and TRBJ2-3; D gene ambiguous. Looked up from germline, CDR1 is KGHSH and CDR2 is LQKENI. The CDR3 is 14 residues long. With 0 bases removed from V and 4 bases from J, the gap between germline ends came to 8 bases. The CDR3 reads CASSPPSEADTQYF. DNA of the CDR3: TGTGCCAGCTCACCACCGTCCGAGGCAGATACGCAGTATTTT.

This clone appeared a few times. The V and J genes are TRBV2 and TRBJ1-1; D not certain. CDR1 is SNHLY, CDR2 FYNNEI, per germline. The CDR3 runs 13 residues. V lost 8 bases and J lost 0, with 10 bases in between. DNA of the CDR3: TGTGCCAGCTCCACGGGTCTGAACACTGAAGCTTTCTTT. It is translated as CASSTGLNTEAFF.

This chain's CDR3 is CASSGPRGTEAFF. For the CDR3, the DNA is TGTGCCAGCTCAGGCCCGCGGGGGACTGAAGCTTTCTTT. V usage is TRBV18 and J usage is TRBJ1-1, with D maybe TRBD1 (5 bases). CDR3 length: 13 residues. Germline V gene data show CDR1 as KGHSH and CDR2 as LQKENI. The V end was cut by 5 bases, the J end by 5 bases, with 12 bases between. The full variable domain, its missing parts supplied by reference TRBV18 and TRBJ1-1, is NAGVMQNPRHLVRRRGQEARLRCSPMKGHSHVYWYRQLPEEGLKFMVYLQKENIIDESGMPKERFSAEFPKEGPSILRIQQVVRGDSAAYFCASSGPRGTEAFFGQGTRLTVV.

V is TRBV4-3 and J is TRBJ1-6; TRBD1 is a possible D gene (6 bases). Germline lookup yields CDR1 LGHNA and CDR2 YSLEER. V shed 3 bases and J shed 0 bases, with 9 bases lying between them. The CDR3 loop spans 16 amino acids. CDR3 in DNA: TGCGCCAGCAGCCAGGTGGACAGCTCCTATAATTCACCCCTCCACTTT. Translation: CASSQVDSSYNSPLHF.

The J gene is TRBJ2-3, the V gene TRBV12-2; the DNA was not compared with TRBD2, the D call given in the table. TRBV12-2 is given as a pseudogene. The CDR3 totals 20 residues. The CDR3: CASRLTPPLAGPFGTDTQYF. The CDR3 DNA sequence: TGTGCAAGTCGCTTAACCCCCCCATTAGCGGGGCCTTTCGGCACAGATACGCAGTATTTT.

This chain connects TRBV6-1 to TRBJ1-5; 7 bases are a match to TRBD1. There are 15 residues in the CDR3. Germline V gene data show CDR1 as MNHNS and CDR2 as SASEGT. The junction had 4 bases not matched to a gene; V was cut back by 0 bases and J by 5 bases. The CDR3: CASSEADRFDQPQHF. CDR3 nucleotide sequence: TGTGCCAGCAGTGAAGCGGACAGGTTCGATCAGCCCCAGCATTTT.

V is TRBV4-2 and J is TRBJ1-5; 8 bases map to TRBD1. V was pared by 0 bases and J by 2 bases, with 18 bases of the junction left unmatched. The CDR3 has 21 amino acids. From germline, CDR1 is LGHNA and CDR2 YNFKEQ. The CDR3 nucleotides are TGTGCCAGCAGCCAAGAACGATCGGGGACAGGAACCCTTTCAGGCAATCAGCCCCAGCATTTT. Residues: CASSQERSGTGTLSGNQPQHF.

This chain joins TRBV5-6 and TRBJ2-1; D gene uncertain. Trimming took 6 bases from V and 9 from J, leaving 13 bases between them. From germline, CDR1 is SGHDT and CDR2 YYEEEE. The CDR3 runs 12 residues. In nucleotides, the CDR3 is TGTGCCAGCAACGATCGGGTCCGTGAGCAGTTCTTC. This sequence encodes CASNDRVREQFF.

The rearrangement joins TRBV9 to TRBJ1-5; D uncertain. Germline CDR1 and CDR2: SGDLS and YYNGEE. The V end was cut by 3 bases, the J end by 7 bases, with 11 bases between. The CDR3 sequence is 13 residues long. The CDR3 loop is CASSESPGQPQHF. The CDR3 nucleotides are TGTGCCAGCAGCGAGAGCCCGGGGCAGCCCCAGCATTTT. Complete variable domain (other parts from reference TRBV9 and TRBJ1-5): DSGVTQTPKHLITATGQRVTLRCSPRSGDLSVYWYQQSLDQGLQFLIQYYNGEERAKGNILERFSAQQFPDLHSELNLSSLELGDSALYFCASSESPGQPQHFGDGTRLSIL.